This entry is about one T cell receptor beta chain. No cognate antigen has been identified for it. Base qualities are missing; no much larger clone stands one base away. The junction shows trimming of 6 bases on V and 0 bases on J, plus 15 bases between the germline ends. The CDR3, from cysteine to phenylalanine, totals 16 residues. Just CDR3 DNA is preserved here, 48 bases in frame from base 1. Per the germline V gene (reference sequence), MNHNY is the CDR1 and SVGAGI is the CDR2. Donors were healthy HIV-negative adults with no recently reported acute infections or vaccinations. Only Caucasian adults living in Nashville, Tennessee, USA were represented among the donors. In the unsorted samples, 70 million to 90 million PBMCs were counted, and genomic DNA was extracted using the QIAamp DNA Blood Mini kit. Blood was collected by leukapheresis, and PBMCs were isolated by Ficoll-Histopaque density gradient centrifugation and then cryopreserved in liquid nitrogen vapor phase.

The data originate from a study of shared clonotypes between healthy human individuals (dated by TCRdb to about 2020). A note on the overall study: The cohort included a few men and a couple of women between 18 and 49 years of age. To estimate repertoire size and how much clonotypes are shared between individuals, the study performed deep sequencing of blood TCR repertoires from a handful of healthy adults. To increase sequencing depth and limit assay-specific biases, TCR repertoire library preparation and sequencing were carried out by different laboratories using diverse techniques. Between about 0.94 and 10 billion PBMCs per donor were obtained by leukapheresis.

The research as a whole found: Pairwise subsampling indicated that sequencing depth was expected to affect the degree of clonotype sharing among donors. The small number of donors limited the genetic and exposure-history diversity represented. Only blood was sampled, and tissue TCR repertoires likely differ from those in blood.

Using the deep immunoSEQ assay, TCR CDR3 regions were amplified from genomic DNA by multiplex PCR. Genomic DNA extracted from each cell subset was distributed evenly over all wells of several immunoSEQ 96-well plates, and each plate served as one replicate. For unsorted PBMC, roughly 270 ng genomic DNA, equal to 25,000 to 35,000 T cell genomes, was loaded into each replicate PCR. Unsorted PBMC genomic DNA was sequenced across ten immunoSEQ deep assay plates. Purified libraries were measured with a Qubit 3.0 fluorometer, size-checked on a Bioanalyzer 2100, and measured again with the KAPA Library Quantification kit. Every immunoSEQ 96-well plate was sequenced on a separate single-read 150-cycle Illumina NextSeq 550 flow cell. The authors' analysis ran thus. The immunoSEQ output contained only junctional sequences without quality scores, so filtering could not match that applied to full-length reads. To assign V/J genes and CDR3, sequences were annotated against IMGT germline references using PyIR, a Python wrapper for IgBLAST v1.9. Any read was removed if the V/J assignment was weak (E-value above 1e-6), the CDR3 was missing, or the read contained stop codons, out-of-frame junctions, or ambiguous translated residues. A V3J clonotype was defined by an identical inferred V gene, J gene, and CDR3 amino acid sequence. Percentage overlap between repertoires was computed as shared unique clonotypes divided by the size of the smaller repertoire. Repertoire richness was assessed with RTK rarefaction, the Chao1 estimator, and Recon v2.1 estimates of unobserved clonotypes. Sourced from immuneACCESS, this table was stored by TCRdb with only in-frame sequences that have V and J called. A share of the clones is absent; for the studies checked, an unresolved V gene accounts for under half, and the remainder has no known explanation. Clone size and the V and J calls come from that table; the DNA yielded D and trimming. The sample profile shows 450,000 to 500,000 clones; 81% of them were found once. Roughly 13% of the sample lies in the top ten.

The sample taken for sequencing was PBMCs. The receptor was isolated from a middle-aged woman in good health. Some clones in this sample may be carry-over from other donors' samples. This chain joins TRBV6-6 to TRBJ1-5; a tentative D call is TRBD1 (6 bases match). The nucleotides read TGTGCCAGCAGCCCAGAGACAGGCGCTAGCAATCAGCCCCAGCATTTT. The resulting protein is CASSPETGASNQPQHF.